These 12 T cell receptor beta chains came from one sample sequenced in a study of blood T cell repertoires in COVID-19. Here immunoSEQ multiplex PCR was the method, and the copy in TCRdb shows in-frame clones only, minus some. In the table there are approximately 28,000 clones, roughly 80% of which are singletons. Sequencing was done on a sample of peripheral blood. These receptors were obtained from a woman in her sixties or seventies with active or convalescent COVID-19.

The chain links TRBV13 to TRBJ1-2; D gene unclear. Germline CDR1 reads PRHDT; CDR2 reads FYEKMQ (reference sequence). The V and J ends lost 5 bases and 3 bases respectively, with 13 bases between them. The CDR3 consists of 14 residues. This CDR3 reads CASSPRTTDYGYTF. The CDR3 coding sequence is TGTGCCAGCAGCCCACGAACCACGGACTATGGCTACACCTTC.

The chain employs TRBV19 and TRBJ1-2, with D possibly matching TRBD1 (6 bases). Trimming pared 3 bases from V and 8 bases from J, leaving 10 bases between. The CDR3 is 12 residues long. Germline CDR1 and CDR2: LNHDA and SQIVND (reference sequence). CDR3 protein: CASSISDRGYTF. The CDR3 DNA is TGTGCCAGTAGTATTTCGGACAGAGGCTACACCTTC.

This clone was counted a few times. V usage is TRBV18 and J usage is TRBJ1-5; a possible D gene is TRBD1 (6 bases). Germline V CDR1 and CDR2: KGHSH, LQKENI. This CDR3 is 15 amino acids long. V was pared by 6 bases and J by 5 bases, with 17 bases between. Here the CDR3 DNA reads TGTGCCAGCTCCCGAGAGGGGGTCAAGGATCAGCCCCAGCATTTT. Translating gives CASSREGVKDQPQHF.

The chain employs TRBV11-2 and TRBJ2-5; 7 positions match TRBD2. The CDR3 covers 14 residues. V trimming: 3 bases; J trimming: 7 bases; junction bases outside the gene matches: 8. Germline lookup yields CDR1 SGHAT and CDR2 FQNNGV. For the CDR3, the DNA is TGTGCCAGCAGCTTCAGCCCTCGCGGGGGGACCCAGTACTTC. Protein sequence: CASSFSPRGGTQYF.

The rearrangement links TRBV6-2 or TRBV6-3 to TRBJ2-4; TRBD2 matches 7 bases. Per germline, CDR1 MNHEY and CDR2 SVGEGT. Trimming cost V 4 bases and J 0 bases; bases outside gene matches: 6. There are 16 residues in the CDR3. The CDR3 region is CASSWASGLAKNIQYF. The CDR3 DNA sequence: TGTGCCAGCAGTTGGGCTAGCGGCTTAGCCAAAAACATTCAGTACTTC.

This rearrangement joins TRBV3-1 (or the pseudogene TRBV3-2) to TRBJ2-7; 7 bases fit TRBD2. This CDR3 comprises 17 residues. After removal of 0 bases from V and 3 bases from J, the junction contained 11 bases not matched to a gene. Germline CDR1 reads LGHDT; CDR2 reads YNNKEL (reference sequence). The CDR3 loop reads CASSQDRRGTIHYEQYF. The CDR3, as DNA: TGTGCCAGCAGCCAAGATAGGCGGGGGACTATTCACTACGAGCAGTACTTC.

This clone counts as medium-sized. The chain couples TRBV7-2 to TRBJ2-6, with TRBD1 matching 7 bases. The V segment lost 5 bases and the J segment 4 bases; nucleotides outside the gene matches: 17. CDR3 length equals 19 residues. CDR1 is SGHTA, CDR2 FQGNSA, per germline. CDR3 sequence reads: CASSQYPPGQPSGANVLTF. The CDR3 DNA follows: TGTGCCAGCAGCCAATACCCCCCGGGACAGCCTTCGGGGGCCAACGTCCTGACTTTC.

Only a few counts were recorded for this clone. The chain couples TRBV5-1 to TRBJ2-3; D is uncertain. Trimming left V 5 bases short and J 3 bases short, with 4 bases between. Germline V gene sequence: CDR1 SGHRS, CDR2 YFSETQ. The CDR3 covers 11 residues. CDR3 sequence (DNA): TGCGCCAGCAGGACTACAGATACGCAGTATTTT. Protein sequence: CASRTTDTQYF.

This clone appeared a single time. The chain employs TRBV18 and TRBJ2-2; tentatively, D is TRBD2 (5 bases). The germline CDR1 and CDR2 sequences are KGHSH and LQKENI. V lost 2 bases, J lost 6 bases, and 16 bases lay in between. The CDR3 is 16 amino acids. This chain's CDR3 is CASSPGSGSTPGELFF. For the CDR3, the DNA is TGTGCCAGCTCACCAGGAAGCGGTTCCACCCCCGGGGAGCTGTTTTTT.

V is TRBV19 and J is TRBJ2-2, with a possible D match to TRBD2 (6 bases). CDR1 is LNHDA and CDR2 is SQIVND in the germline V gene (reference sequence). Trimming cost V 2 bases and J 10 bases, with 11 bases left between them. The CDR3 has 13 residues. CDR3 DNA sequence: TGTGCCAGTAGTATATTCGGAGGGAAGGAGCTGTTTTTT. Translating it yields CASSIFGGKELFF. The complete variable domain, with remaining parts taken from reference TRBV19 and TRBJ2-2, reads DGGITQSPKYLFRKEGQNVTLSCEQNLNHDAMYWYRQDPGQGLRLIYYSQIVNDFQKGDIAEGYSVSREKKESFPLTVTSAQKNPTAFYLCASSIFGGKELFFGEGSRLTVL.

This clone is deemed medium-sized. The CDR3 bases are TGTGCCAGCAGCTTTAGAGCAGGGGGCGGTGATTCACCCCTCCACTTT. Protein sequence: CASSFRAGGGDSPLHF. The V gene is TRBV5-6, the J gene TRBJ1-6; 8 nucleotides agree with TRBD1. This CDR3 comprises 16 residues. Germline trimming cut 2 bases from V and 8 bases from J; bases unmatched to any gene: 9. Germline lookup yields CDR1 SGHDT and CDR2 YYEEEE.

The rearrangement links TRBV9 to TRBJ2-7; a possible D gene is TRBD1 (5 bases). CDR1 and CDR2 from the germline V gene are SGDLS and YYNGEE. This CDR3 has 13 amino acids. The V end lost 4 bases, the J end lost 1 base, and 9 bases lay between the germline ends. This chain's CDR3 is CASSPRVSYEQYF. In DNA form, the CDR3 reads TGTGCCAGCAGCCCCAGGGTATCCTACGAGCAGTACTTC.